Described below is a single T cell receptor (beta chain) sequence and its context. Its antigen is not identified. The data were obtained in a study of CD8+ T cells in alopecia areata. Treatment meaning: oral pan-JAK inhibitor, 5-10 mg twice daily. From PBMCs, CD4+ and CD8+ T cells were sorted. Study-level points and caveats: Scalp clonality and expanded CD8+ clones among the top 100 showed significant decreases with tofacitinib. Given one nonresponder, whether baseline CD8+ expansion relates to response remains uncertain.

After removal of 5 bases from V and 4 bases from J, the junction contained 14 bases not matched to a gene. This CDR3 contains 16 residues. CDR1 LNHDA and CDR2 SQIVND come from the germline V gene (reference sequence). Sequencing templates came from extracted RNA that was reverse transcribed into cDNA. The method was immunoSEQ multiplex PCR; TCRdb's version includes in-frame clones alone and lacks a portion of them. Of 180,000 or so clones in the sample, around half were seen once. The genes are TRBV19 and TRBJ2-7; 7 bases match TRBD1. This sequence originates from a human donor with alopecia areata. The starting material was CD8+ T cells sorted from blood, obtained at week 24, from a patient treated with tofacitinib. The CDR3 DNA reads as TGTGCCAGTAGTGCACAACAGGGGAAGCCCAAATACGAGCAGTACTTC. Translation gives CASSAQQGKPKYEQYF.